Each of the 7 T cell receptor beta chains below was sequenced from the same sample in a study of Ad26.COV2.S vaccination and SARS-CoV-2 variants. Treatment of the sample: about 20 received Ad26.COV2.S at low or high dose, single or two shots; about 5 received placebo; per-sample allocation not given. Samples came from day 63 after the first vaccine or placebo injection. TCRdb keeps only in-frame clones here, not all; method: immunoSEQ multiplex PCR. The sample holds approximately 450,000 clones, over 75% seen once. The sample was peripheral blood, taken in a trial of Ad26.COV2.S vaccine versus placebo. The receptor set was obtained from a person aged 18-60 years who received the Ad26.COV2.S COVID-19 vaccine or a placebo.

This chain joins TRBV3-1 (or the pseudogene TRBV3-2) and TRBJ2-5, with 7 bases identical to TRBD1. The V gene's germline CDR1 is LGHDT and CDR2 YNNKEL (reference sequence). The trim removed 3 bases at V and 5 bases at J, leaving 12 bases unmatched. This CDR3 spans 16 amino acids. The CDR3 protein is CASSQGARGKGETQYF. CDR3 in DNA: TGTGCCAGCAGCCAGGGCGCCAGGGGGAAAGGGGAGACCCAGTACTTC.

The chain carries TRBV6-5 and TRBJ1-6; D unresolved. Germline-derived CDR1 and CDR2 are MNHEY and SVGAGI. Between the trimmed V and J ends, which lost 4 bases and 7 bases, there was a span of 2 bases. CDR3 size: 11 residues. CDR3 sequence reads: CASSSNSPLHF. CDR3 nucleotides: TGTGCCAGCAGTTCGAATTCACCCCTCCACTTT.

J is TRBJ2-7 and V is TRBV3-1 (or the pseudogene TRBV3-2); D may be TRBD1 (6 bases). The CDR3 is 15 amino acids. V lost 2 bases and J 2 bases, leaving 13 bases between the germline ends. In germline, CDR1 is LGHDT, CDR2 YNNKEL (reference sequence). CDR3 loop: CASSQPIGTTYEQYF. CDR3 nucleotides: TGTGCCAGCAGCCAACCTATCGGGACAACCTACGAGCAGTACTTC.

CDR3 in amino acids: CASSSMVGGHGSRETQYF. CDR3 DNA: TGTGCCAGCAGCTCGATGGTAGGGGGTCATGGGAGTAGAGAGACCCAGTACTTC. The chain is built from TRBV5-4 and TRBJ2-5; the D gene is possibly TRBD1 (6 bases). The CDR3 has 18 amino acids. V was pared by 3 bases and J by 4 bases, with 25 bases between. The germline gives CDR1 SGHNT, CDR2 YYREEE (reference sequence). Full variable domain (rest looked up from reference TRBV5-4 and TRBJ2-5): ETGVTQSPTHLIKTRGQQVTLRCSSQSGHNTVSWYQQALGQGPQFIFQYYREEENGRGNFPPRFSGLQFPNYSSELNVNALELDDSALYLCASSSMVGGHGSRETQYFGPGTRLLVL.

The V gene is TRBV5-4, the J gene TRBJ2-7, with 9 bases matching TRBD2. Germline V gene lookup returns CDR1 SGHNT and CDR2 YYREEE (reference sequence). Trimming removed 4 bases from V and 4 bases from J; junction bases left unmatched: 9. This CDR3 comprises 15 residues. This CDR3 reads CASSPSGSGSYEQYF. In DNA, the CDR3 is TGTGCCAGCAGCCCCTCGGGTAGCGGGAGTTACGAGCAGTACTTC.

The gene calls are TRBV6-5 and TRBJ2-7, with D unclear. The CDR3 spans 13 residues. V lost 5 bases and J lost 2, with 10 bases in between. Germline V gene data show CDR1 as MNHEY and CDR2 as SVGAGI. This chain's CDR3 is CASSPSNTYEQYF. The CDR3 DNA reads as TGTGCCAGCAGTCCGTCTAATACCTACGAGCAGTACTTC.

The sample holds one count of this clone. The CDR3 loop reads CASREGRSSYEQYF. Written as DNA, the CDR3 is TGTGCCAGTAGGGAGGGGAGAAGCTCCTACGAGCAGTACTTC. The chain has TRBV19 and TRBJ2-7; the D gene is possibly TRBD2 (6 bases). Per germline, CDR1 LNHDA and CDR2 SQIVND (reference sequence). Trimming cost V 6 bases and J 0 bases, with 12 bases left between them. The CDR3 length is 14 residues.